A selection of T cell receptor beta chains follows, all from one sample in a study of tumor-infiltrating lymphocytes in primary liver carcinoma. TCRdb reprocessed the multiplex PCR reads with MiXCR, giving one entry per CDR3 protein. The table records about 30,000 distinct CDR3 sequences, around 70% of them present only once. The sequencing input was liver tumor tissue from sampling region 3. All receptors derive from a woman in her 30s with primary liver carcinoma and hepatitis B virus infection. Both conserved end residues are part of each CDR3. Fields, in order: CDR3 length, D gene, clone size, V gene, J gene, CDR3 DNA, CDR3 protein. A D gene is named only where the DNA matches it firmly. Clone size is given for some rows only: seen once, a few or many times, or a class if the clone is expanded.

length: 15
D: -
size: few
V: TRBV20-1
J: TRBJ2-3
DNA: TGCAGCGGCGGGGATATACGGGACCACACAGGTACGCAGTATTTT
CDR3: CSGGDIRDHTGTQYF

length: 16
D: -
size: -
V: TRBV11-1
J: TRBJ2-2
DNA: TGTGCCAGCAGCAGGGTTATGGTAGGAGTGTCCGGGGATCTGTTTTTT
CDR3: CASSRVMVGVSGDLFF

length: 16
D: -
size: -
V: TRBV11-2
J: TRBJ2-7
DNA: TGTGCCGGCAGCTACGGCGGGTGGACCTCGGGAAGCGAGCAGTACTTT
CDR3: CAGSYGGWTSGSEQYF

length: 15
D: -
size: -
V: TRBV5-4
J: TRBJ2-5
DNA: TGTGCCAGCAGTTCGGGGACTGGCGGACAAGAGACCCAGTACTTC
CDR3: CASSSGTGGQETQYF

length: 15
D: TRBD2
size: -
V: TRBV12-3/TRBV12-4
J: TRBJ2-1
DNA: TGTGCCAACACCATGACTAGCGGGGGGAACAATGAGCAGTTCTTC
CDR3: CANTMTSGGNNEQFF

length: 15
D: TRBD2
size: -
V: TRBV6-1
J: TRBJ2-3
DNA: TGTGCCAGCAGTGAAGGGGAGGGAAATACAGATGCGCAGTATTTT
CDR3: CASSEGEGNTDAQYF

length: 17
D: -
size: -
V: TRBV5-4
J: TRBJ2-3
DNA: TGTGCCAGCAGCGTAGACGGACACGCCCCACACACAGATACGCAGTATTTT
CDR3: CASSVDGHAPHTDTQYF

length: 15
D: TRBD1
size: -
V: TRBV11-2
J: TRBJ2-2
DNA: TGTGCCATCAGCGTAGAGACAGGGGACACCGGGGAGTTCTTTTTT
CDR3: CAISVETGDTGEFFF

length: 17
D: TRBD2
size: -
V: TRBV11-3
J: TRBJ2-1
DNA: TGTACCAGCAGCTCGGGACTAGCGGTGGGGGTCACTCCTGAGCAGTTCTTC
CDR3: CTSSSGLAVGVTPEQFF

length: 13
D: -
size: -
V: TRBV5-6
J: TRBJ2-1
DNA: TGTGCCAGCAACTTGGTACTAACCGATGAGCAGTTCTTC
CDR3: CASNLVLTDEQFF

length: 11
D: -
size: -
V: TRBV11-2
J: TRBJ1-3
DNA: TGTGCCAGCAGCTTGAGAAGCACCATATACTTT
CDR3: CASSLRSTIYF

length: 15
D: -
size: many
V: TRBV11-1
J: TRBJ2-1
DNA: TGTGCCAGCAGCGACTCTAGCTCATCCTACAATGAGCAGTTCTTC
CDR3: CASSDSSSSYNEQFF

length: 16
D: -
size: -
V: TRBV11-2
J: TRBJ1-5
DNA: TGTGTCAGCAGCTTAAAATTCGGGACATCAAATCATCCCCAGCATTTT
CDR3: CVSSLKFGTSNHPQHF

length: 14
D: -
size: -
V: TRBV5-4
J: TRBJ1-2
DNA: TGTGCCAGCAGCCGGCAGGGAGTAATGGGGTGCTACACCTTC
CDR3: CASSRQGVMGCYTF

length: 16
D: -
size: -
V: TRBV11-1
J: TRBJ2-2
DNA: TGTGTCAGCAGCATAGTGGGGGGTACGAGCACCGGGGAGCTGTTTTTT
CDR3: CVSSIVGGTSTGELFF

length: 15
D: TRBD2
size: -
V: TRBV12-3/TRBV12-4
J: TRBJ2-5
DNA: TGCGCCAACAGTTTAGCGGGATTTCCCCGGGAGACCCAGTACTTC
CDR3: CANSLAGFPRETQYF

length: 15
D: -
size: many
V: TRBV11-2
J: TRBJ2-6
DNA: TGTGCCACCCAGCGGCCGCGCTCTGGGGCCAACGTCCTGACTTTC
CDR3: CATQRPRSGANVLTF

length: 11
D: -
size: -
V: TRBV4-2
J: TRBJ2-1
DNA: TGTGCCAGCAGCCATAGATGTGAGCAGTTCTTC
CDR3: CASSHRCEQFF

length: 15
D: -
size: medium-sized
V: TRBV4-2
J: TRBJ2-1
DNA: TGTGCCAGCAGCCAAGAGAGGCCCGAATACAATGAGCAGTTCTTC
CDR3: CASSQERPEYNEQFF

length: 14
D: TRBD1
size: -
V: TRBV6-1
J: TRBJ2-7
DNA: TGTGCCAGCAGGGAACCGGGACAGACCTACGAGCAGTACTTC
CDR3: CASREPGQTYEQYF

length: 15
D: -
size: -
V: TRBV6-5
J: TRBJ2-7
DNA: TGTGCCAGCAATTACAAGGACAGCAGCTCCTACAGGCAGTACTTC
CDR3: CASNYKDSSSYRQYF

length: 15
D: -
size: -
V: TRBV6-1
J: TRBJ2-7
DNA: TGTGCCAGCAGTGCTCCGAACAGAGCCTCCTACGAGCAGTACTTC
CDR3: CASSAPNRASYEQYF

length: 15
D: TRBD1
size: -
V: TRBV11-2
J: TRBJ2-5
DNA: TGTGCCAGCAGCTTAAGGACAGGTGAAGAGGAGACCCAGTACTTC
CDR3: CASSLRTGEEETQYF

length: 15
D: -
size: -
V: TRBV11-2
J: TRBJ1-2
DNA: TGTGCCAGCAGCTTAGATGTGATGGCATGGAAAGGCTACACCTTC
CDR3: CASSLDVMAWKGYTF

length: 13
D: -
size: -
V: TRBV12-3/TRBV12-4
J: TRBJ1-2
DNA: TGTGCCAGTAATTGCGCACGGGCCTATGGCTACACCTTC
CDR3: CASNCARAYGYTF

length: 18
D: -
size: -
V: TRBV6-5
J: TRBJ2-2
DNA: TGTACCAGCAGTTACTCGATTCGGGACGGGTGTAACACCGGGGAGCTGTTTTTT
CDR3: CTSSYSIRDGCNTGELFF

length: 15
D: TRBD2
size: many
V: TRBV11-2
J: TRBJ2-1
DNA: TGTGCCAGCAGCTTGAGACTAGCGATGGGCAATGAGCAGTTCTTC
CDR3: CASSLRLAMGNEQFF

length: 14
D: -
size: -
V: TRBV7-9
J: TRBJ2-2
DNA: TGTGCCAGCAGCTTGACACCTAGGAAGGGGGAGCTGTTTTTT
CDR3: CASSLTPRKGELFF

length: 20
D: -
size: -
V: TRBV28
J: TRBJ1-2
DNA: TGTGCCAGCCCCACGGACAGACTAGTTCCCCGTCAGCACACTAACTATTGCTACACCTTC
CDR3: CASPTDRLVPRQHTNYCYTF

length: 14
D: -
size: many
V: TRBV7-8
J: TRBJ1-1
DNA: TGTGCCAGCAGTATGGCCACGATGAACACTGAAGCTTTCTTT
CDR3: CASSMATMNTEAFF

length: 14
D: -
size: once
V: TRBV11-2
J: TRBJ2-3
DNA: TGTGCCAGCCTCAGGAAGCGGAGGGCAGATACGCAGTATTTT
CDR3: CASLRKRRADTQYF

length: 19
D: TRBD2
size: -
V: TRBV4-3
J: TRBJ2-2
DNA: TGCGCCAGCAGCGTACTAGCGGGAGTGTCCCGTTCGAACACCGGGGAGCCGTTTTTT
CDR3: CASSVLAGVSRSNTGEPFF

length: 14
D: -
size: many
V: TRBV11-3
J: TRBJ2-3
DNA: TGTGCCAGCAGCTTACGGAGAAACACAGATACGCAGTATTTT
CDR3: CASSLRRNTDTQYF

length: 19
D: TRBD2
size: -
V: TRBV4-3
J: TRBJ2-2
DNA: TGTGCCAGTAGCGTACTAGCGGGAGGGCCCTGTTCTAACACCGGGGAGCTGTTTTTC
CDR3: CASSVLAGGPCSNTGELFF

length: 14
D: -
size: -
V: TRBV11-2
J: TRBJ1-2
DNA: TGCGCCAGCAGCCCCGGGGGTATAGTCGTAGGCTACACCTTC
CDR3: CASSPGGIVVGYTF

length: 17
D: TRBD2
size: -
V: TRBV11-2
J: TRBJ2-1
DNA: TGTGCCAGCAGCTTAGGTCTGGTAGCGGGAGGGCCGAAAAAGCAGTTCTTC
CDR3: CASSLGLVAGGPKKQFF

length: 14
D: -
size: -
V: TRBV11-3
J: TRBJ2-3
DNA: TGTGCCAGCAGCATTAGCGGCCTCGCAGATGCGCAATATTTT
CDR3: CASSISGLADAQYF

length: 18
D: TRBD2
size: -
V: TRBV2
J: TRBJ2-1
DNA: TGTGCCAACAGTGAAACTGTTGGTGGGAGGGTCCTTACCAATGAGCAGTTCTTC
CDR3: CANSETVGGRVLTNEQFF

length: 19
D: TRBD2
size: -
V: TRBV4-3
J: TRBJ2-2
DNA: TGTGCCAGCAGCGTACTAGCGGGAGGGCCCCGTACGAAGACCGGGGAGCTGTTTTTT
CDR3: CASSVLAGGPRTKTGELFF

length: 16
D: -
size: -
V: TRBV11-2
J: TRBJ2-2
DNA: TGCGCCAGCAGCCCCGATCCCCAATTGAACATCTGGGAGCTGTTTTTT
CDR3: CASSPDPQLNIWELFF

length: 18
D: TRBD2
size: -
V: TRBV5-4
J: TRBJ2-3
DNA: TGTGCCAGCAGTAACCCGACGGCTAGCGGGAGTCGGACAGTTACGCAATATTTT
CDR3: CASSNPTASGSRTVTQYF